This TCR beta chain was sequenced in a study of T cell repertoires in cytomegalovirus infection. Study-level information: HLA-C-restricted CMV epitopes, recently identified, and well-studied HLA-B-restricted ones were used by the study.

V lost 4 bases and J 1 base, leaving 16 bases between the germline ends. CDR3 length equals 16 residues. The germline gives CDR1 SGHTA, CDR2 FQGNSA. TCRdb redid the calling of the reads with MiXCR, one entry per CDR3 protein. The sample has 450,000 to 600,000 distinct CDR3 sequences, around 35% seen once. In this sample, this clonotype turned up many times. Its target is not known. Sample: cultured PBMCs, taken from culture after CMV antigen stimulation. This TCR came from a human donor in good health (CMV status not recorded). Some clones in this sample may be carry-over from other donors' samples. The rearrangement links TRBV7-2 to TRBJ2-5, with a tentative D call TRBD1 (5 bases). The CDR3 sequence is CASSSTTASSQETQYF. The CDR3 nucleotides read TGTGCCAGCAGCTCCACGACAGCATCTTCCCAAGAGACCCAGTACTTC.